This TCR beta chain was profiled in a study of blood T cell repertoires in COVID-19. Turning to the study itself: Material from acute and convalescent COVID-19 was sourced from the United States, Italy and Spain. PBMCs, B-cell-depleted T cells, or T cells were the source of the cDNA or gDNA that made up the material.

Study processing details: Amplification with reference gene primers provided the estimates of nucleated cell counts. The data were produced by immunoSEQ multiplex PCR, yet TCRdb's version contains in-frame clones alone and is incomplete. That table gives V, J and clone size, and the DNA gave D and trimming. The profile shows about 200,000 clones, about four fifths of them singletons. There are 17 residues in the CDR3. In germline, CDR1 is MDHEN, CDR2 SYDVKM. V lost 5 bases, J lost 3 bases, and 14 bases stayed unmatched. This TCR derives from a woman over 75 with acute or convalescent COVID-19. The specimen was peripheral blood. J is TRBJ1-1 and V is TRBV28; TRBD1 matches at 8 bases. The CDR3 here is CASSNTGGGFLHTEAFF. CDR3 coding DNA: TGTGCCAGCAGTAATACAGGGGGAGGATTCTTGCACACTGAAGCTTTCTTT.